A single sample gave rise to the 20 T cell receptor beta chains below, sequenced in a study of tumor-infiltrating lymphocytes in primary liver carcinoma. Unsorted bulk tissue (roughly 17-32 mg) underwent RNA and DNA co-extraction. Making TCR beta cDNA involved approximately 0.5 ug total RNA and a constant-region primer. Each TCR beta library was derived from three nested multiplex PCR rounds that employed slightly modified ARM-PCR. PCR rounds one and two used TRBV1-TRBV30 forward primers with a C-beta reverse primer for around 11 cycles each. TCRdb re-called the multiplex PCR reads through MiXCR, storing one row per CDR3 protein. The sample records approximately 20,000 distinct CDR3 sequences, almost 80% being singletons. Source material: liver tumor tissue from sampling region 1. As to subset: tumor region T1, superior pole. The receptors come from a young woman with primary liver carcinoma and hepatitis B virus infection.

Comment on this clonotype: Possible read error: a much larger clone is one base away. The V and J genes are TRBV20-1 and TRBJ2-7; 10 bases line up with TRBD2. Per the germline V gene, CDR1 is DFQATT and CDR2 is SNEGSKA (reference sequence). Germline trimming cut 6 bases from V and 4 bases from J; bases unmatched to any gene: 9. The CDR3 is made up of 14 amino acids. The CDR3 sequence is CSASRTSGTYEQYF. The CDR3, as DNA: TGCAGTGCATCCCGGACTAGCGGAACATACGAGCAGTACTTC.

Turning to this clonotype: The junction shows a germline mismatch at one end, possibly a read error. The CDR3 sequence is CVSSSTGHCVLDEQFF. The CDR3 nucleotides read TGTGTCAGCAGTTCAACGGGACACTGCGTCTTGGATGAGCAGTTCTTC. The chain combines TRBV11-3 with TRBJ2-1, with a possible D match to TRBD1 (6 bases). In germline, CDR1 is SGHNT, CDR2 YENEEA. This CDR3 is 16 amino acids long.

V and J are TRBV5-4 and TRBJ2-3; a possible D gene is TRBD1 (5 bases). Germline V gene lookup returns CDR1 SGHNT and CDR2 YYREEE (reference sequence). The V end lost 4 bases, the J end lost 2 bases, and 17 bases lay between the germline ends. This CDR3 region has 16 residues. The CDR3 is CASSVDGHPPTDTQYF. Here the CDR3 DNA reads TGTGCCAGCAGCGTAGACGGACACCCTCCCACAGATACGCAGTATTTT.

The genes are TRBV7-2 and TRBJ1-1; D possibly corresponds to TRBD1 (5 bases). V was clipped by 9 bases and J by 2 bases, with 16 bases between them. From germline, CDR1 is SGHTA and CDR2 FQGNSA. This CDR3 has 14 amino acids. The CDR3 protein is CARSQGRANTEAFF. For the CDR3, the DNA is TGTGCCAGGAGTCAGGGACGGGCAAACACTGAAGCTTTCTTT. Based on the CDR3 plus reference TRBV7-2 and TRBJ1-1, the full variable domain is GAGVSQSPSNKVTEKGKDVELRCDPISGHTALYWYRQSLGQGLEFLIYFQGNSAPDKSGLPSDRFSAERTGGSVSTLTIQRTQQEDSAVYLCARSQGRANTEAFFGQGTRLTVV.

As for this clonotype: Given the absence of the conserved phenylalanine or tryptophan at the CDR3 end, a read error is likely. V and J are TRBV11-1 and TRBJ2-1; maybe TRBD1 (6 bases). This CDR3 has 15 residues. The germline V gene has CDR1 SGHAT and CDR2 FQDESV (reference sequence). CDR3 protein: CAGSRRQASYNKQFV. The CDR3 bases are TGTGCCGGCAGCCGGAGACAGGCCTCCTACAATAAGCAGTTCGTC.

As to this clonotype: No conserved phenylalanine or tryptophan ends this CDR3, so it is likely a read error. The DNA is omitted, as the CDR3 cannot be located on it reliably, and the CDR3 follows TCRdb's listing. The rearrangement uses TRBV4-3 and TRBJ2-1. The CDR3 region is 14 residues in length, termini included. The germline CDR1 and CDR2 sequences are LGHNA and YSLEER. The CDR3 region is CASSHTELVNVLFL.

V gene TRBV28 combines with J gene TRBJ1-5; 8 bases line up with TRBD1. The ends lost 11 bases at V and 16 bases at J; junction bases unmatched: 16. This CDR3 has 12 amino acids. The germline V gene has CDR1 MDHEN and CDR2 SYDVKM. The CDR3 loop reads CAYSVSGTGHHF. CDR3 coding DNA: TGTGCCTACAGTGTCTCCGGGACAGGCCATCATTTT.

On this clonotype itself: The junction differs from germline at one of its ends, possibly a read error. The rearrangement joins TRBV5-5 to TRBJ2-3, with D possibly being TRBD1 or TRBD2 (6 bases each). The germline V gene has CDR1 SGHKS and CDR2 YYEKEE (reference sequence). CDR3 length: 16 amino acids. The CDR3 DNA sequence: TGTGCCAGAAGCTTTGTCGCGGAGGGGGGCACAGATGCGCAGTATTTT. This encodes CARSFVAEGGTDAQYF.

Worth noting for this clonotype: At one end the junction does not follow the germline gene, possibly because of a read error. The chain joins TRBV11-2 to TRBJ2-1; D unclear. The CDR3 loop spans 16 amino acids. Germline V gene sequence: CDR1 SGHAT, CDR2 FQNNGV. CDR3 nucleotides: TGTGCCAGCTCATTTGGAAGCGAGAGAGTGAGCAATGACCAGTTCTTC. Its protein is CASSFGSERVSNDQFF.

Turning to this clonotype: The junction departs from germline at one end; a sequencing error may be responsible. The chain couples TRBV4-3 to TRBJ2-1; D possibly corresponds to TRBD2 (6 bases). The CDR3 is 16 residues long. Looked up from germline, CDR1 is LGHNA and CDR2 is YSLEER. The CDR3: CASSQDAGSSYIEQFF. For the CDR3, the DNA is TGCGCCAGCAGCCAAGATGCGGGAAGCTCATACATTGAGCAATTCTTC.

CDR3 coding DNA: TGTGCCAGCAGTACCTACGGGGGGCTGACTCAATACTTC. Its protein is CASSTYGGLTQYF. The chain couples TRBV6-5 to TRBJ2-5; D might be TRBD2 (7 bases). Germline V CDR1 and CDR2: MNHEY, SVGAGI. This CDR3 has 13 residues. Trimming shortened V by 5 bases and J by 14 bases, and 21 bases separated the two germline ends.

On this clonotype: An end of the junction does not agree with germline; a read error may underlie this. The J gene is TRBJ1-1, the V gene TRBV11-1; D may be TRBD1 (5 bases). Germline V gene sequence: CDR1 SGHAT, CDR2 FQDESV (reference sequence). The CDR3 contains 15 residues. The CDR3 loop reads CASSSIGTVNTETFF. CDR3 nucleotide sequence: TGTGCCAGCAGCTCAATCGGGACGGTGAACACTGAAACTTTCTTT.

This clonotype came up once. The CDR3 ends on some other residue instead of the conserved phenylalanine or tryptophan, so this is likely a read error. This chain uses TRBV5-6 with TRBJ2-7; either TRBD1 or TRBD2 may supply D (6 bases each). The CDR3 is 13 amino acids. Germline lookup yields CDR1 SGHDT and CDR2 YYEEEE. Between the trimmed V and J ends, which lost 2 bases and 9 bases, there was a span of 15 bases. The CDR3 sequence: CASSLLTGLSQYS. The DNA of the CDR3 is TGTGCCAGCAGCTTACTGACAGGACTATCGCAGTACTCC.

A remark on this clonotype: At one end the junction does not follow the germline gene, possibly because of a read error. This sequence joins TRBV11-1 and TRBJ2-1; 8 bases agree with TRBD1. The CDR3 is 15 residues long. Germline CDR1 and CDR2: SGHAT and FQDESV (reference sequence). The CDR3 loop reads CASSRGQAPYNGQFF. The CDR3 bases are TGTGCCAGCAGCCGGGGACAGGCCCCCTACAATGGGCAGTTCTTC.

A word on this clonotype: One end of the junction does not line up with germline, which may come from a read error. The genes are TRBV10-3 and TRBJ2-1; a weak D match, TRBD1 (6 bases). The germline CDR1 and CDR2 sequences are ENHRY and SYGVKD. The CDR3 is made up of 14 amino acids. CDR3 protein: CAISPTATRGERFF. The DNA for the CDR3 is TGTGCCATCAGTCCCACGGCGACCAGGGGTGAGCGGTTCTTC.

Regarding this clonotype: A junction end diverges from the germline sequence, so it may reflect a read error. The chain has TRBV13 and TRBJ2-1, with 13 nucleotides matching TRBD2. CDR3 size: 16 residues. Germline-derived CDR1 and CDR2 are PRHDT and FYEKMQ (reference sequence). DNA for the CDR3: TGTGCCAGCAGCACGGGGACTAGCGGGGCATATAATGAGCACTTCTTC. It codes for CASSTGTSGAYNEHFF.

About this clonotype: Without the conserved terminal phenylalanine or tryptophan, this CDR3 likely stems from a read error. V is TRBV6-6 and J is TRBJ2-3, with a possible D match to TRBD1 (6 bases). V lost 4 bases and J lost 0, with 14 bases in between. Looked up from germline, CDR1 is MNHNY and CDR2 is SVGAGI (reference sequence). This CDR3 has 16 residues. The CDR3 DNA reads TGTGCCAGCAGTTCATACCGGGACATGAGCACAGATACGCAGTATCTT. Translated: CASSSYRDMSTDTQYL.

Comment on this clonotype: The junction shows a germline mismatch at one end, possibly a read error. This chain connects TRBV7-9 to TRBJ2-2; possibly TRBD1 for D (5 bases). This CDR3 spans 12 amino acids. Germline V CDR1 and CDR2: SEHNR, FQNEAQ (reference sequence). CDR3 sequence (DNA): TGTGCCAGCAGCTCAAGGGGCGGTGAGCAGTTTTTT. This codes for CASSSRGGEQFF.

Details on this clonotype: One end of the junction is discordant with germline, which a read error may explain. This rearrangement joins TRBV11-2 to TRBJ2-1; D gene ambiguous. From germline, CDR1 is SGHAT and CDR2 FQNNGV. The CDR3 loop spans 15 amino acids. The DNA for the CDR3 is TGTTCCAGCAGCTTACTTTACGGTGTCTACAATGAGCAGTTCTTC. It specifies CSSSLLYGVYNEQFF.

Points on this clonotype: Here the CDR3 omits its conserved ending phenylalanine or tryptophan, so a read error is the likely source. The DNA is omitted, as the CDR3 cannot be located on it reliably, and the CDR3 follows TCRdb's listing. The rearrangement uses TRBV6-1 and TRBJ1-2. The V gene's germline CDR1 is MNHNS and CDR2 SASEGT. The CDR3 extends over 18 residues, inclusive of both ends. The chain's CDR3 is CASSERLLVLRSNYGYIL.